This paragraph reports one TCR beta chain. Its antigen target is currently unknown. Nothing much larger sits one base from this clone, and base qualities are not available. Library preparation employed 5' RACE. The instrument given in TCRdb is Illumina HiSeq 2500. A second PCR of roughly 7 to 11 cycles was performed with a sample-barcoded 5' primer and a J-beta primer mix. Each TCR beta cDNA molecule received a unique molecular identifier from a template-switch 5' adaptor carrying 12 random nucleotides. Each sample yielded at least 3 million CDR3-containing paired-end reads. The Mint cDNA synthesis kit, primed by a TRBC-specific oligonucleotide, was used to synthesize first-strand cDNA from all RNA. After uracil-DNA glycosylase treatment, a first 18-cycle PCR used universal primers M1SS and BC2_uni_R on all cDNA. In the paper's pipeline: For normalization, 1 million high-quality reads, each with a distinct molecular identifier, were randomly selected from each sample. Instead of being binned into consensus sequences, reads with shared molecular identifiers were discarded. MiTCR, set to a Q25 quality threshold and the strictest error-elimination algorithm, was used for CDR3 identification, clonotype clustering and error correction. Lower-bound total TCR beta diversity was estimated with a nonparametric unseen species model using Euler transformation. TCRdb took the public reads, trimmed them with fastp at Q25, ran MiXCR for clone calling and kept in-frame beta chains. All rows with the same CDR3 protein become a single entry with the most common DNA and genes. The V and J calls were not made by the authors but by TCRdb's processing. Counted in this sample were about 1,400,000 distinct CDR3 sequences; roughly 60% of them appeared once. The ten most abundant clones make up 6.7% of the sample.

The 39 donors, aged about 6 to 95 years, were systemically healthy Caucasian individuals from Russia. About 10 milliliters of peripheral blood were collected from each donor into EDTA-treated Vacutainer tubes. Ficoll-Paque density-gradient centrifugation was used to isolate PBMCs, with at least 6.5 million per sample. Total RNA, at least 6 micrograms per sample, was extracted from PBMCs with Trizol reagent. The percentages of naive CD45RAhigh/CD27high T cells were determined by flow cytometry on a PBMC aliquot from every donor. This record belongs to a study of blood T cells in healthy people across ages (dated by TCRdb to between 2014 and 2017). Some background on the complete study: In model experiments, roughly one uniquely barcoded TCR beta cDNA molecule per two T cells was captured by template switching. To track age-related changes in TCR beta repertoire diversity, the study relied on deep sequencing normalized with unique cDNA molecular identifiers. The donors were split into four age groups: young (average 16 years), middle-aged (39), aged (more than 60) and long-lived (roughly 77). To avoid experimental bias, donors of different ages were randomly spread across the sequencing lanes. Two additional independent replicas of 1 million unique cDNA reads from the same blood draw were analyzed for two donors (one aged 18 to 29 and one aged 80 or older).

The CDR3, from cysteine to phenylalanine, totals 13 residues. Left in the record is the CDR3 DNA by itself, 39 bases read in frame from the first base. The germline V gene (reference sequence) specifies PRHDT as CDR1 and FYEKMQ as CDR2. On the study overall, not on this receptor specifically: Conclusive comparison of naive and antigen-experienced compartments was prevented by the profiling of bulk unsorted PBMCs. As age increased, observed TCR beta diversity per million T cells dropped in a roughly linear way, and a significant reduction was already evident by age about 40. The long-lived group showed more naive CD4+ T cells, fewer expanded clones and increased TCR diversity than the aged group, suggesting age selection. Total diversity estimates from one million sequenced T cells were considered lower bounds and underestimates. There was a strong correlation between observed TCR beta diversity and the percentage of naive T cells measured by flow cytometry. Donor CMV infection status was unknown, potentially confounding age-related changes in expanded clonotypes.

The sequencing sample was made of blood. The TCR was taken from a man between 18 and 29 years old in good health. In this chain, TRBV13 is recombined with TRBJ2-5; TRBD2 is a weak D gene call, 6 bases matching. The J call is uncertain, as TRBJ2-1 better fits the DNA end. The DNA reads as follows: TGTGCCAGCAGCTTAGAAGGGGAGGAGACCCAGTTCTTC. Translation gives CASSLEGEETQFF.